This record looks at one T cell receptor (beta chain) sequence and its context. The antigen is unknown. The data stem from a study of lymphopenia after photon versus proton radiotherapy. Study-wide points: Post-nadir diversity loss with photons came from oligoclonal expansion, particularly CD8+ Temra cells. Proton therapy kept repertoires fairly stable, unlike photons, which gained effector/memory cells. Better survival with proton therapy was suggested as possible, not demonstrated.

The assay was immunoSEQ multiplex PCR, and TCRdb's table has in-frame clones only and misses some. The sample has more than 60,000 clones, roughly 86% seen once; the top ten hold more than 2%. Trimming removed 6 bases from V and 0 bases from J, with 15 bases in between. The V gene's germline CDR1 is LNHDA and CDR2 SQIVND (reference sequence). The CDR3 covers 15 residues. The material was peripheral blood, obtained from a patient treated with photon-based radiotherapy. This TCR derives from a man in his forties or fifties with gastric cancer. The V and J genes are TRBV19 and TRBJ2-7, with a weak D call TRBD1 (5 bases). The CDR3 reads CASSPRADSSYEQYF. The CDR3, as DNA: TGTGCCAGTAGCCCCCGGGCAGACAGCTCCTACGAGCAGTACTTC.